The 8 T cell receptor beta chains below come from one sample, sequenced in a study of patients and donors after allogeneic stem cell transplantation. TCRdb recomputed calls from the RT-PCR reads with MiXCR, one row per CDR3 protein. The table shows more than 850,000 distinct CDR3 sequences, with roughly 18% occurring only once. Sequencing used blood, either unsorted or a sorted T cell fraction (not recorded which). Source of these receptors: a human donor who was either an allogeneic HSCT recipient or a stem cell or donor lymphocyte infusion donor (not recorded which). It is not recorded whose cells these are; they may come from a transplant donor.

The chain links TRBV20-1 to TRBJ1-2; D gene unclear. The CDR3 has 14 amino acids. CDR1 is DFQATT and CDR2 is SNEGSKA in the germline V gene (reference sequence). Between the trimmed V and J ends, which lost 0 bases and 2 bases, there was a span of 10 bases. The CDR3 bases are TGCAGTGCTAGAGATATGGGCCGGAACTATGGCTACACCTTC. This codes for CSARDMGRNYGYTF.

The V gene is TRBV6-1, the J gene TRBJ1-5, with TRBD1 matching 8 bases. J was trimmed by 4 bases and V by 6 bases; bases with no gene match: 5. There are 14 residues in the CDR3. The germline gives CDR1 MNHNS, CDR2 SASEGT. The chain's CDR3 is CASRAGGPNQPQHF. The CDR3 DNA reads as TGTGCCAGCAGGGCAGGGGGCCCGAATCAGCCCCAGCATTTT.

This clonotype was seen a handful of times. The gene calls are TRBV12-3 or TRBV12-4 and TRBJ1-4, with 9 nucleotides matching TRBD1. V dropped 5 bases and J dropped 7; count of bases not matched to a gene: 11. The length of the CDR3 is 16 residues. Here the CDR3 DNA reads TGTGCCAGCAGTCTCCTTACAGGGGGCGCACGTGAAAAACTGTTTTTT. Its protein is CASSLLTGGAREKLFF.

This clonotype was recorded many times. The V gene is TRBV10-3, the J gene TRBJ1-2; D gene unclear. The CDR3 contains 12 residues. Germline CDR1 is ENHRY and CDR2 is SYGVKD. Trimming took 2 bases from V and 9 from J, leaving 10 bases between them. The CDR3 nucleotides read TGTGCCATCAGTGAGAGAGGGATAAGCTACACCTTC. Protein product: CAISERGISYTF.

CDR3 amino acids: CATLRWGGQETQYF. The CDR3 nucleotides read TGTGCCACCTTGAGGTGGGGGGGTCAAGAGACCCAGTACTTC. The gene calls are TRBV2 and TRBJ2-5, with TRBD2 identical over 7 bases. Germline CDR1 reads SNHLY; CDR2 reads FYNNEI. The CDR3 length is 14 residues. J gave up 2 bases and V 10 bases, and 10 bases lay outside the gene matches.

The rearrangement uses TRBV5-5 and TRBJ2-2, with D possibly being TRBD2 (5 bases). The germline gives CDR1 SGHKS, CDR2 YYEKEE (reference sequence). The CDR3 runs to 17 residues. Trimming took off 6 bases at V and 2 bases at J, with 20 bases between the two ends. The CDR3 spells CASILGSIWPNTGELFF. Written as DNA, the CDR3 is TGTGCCAGCATCCTTGGGAGTATCTGGCCTAACACCGGGGAGCTGTTTTTT.

This clonotype showed up many times. V and J are TRBV9 and TRBJ2-1, with TRBD2 matching over 8 bases. The CDR3 contains 15 residues. Germline CDR1 is SGDLS and CDR2 is YYNGEE. V shed 3 bases and J 3 bases; nucleotides not matched to a gene: 5. CDR3 DNA sequence: TGTGCCAGCAGCGCCGGCGGGGGGCTCTACAATGAGCAGTTCTTC. Its translation is CASSAGGGLYNEQFF.

V gene TRBV27 combines with J gene TRBJ1-2; 7 nucleotides align to TRBD1. Trimming cost V 5 bases and J 5 bases; bases outside gene matches: 5. The V gene's germline CDR1 is MNHEY and CDR2 SMNVEV (reference sequence). The CDR3 extends over 13 amino acids. Here the CDR3 DNA reads TGTGCCAGCAGTGAACCCAGGGGGTATGGCTACACCTTC. The encoded protein is CASSEPRGYGYTF.